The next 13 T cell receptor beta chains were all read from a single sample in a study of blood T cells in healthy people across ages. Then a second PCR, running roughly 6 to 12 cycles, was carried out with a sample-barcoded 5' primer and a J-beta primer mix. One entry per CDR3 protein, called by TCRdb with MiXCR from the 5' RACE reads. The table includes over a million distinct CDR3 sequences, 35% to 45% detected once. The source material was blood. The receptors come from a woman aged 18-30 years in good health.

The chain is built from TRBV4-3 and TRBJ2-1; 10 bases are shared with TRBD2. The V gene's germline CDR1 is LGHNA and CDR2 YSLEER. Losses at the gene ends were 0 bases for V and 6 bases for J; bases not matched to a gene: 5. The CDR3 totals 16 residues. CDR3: CASSQDQRGGLNEQFF. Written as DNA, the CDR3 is TGCGCCAGCAGCCAAGATCAGCGGGGGGGCCTCAATGAGCAGTTCTTC.

CDR3 in DNA: TGTGCCAGCCACCCGACAAATTACTACGAGCAGTACTTC. This gives the protein CASHPTNYYEQYF. The V gene is TRBV18, the J gene TRBJ2-7; D unclear. The ends were cut back, 8 bases at V and 3 bases at J, with 14 bases in the middle. The CDR3 spans 13 residues. CDR1 and CDR2 (germline): KGHSH, LQKENI.

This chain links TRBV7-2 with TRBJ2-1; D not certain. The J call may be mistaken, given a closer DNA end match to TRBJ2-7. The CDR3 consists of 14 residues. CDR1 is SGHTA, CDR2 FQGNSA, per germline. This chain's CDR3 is CASSLELGRYEQYF. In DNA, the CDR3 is TGTGCCAGCAGCTTAGAATTGGGAAGGTACGAGCAGTACTTC.

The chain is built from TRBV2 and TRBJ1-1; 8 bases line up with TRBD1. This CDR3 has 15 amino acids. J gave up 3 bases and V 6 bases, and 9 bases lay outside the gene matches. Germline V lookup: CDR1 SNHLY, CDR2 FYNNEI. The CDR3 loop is CASSSSGGRYTEAFF. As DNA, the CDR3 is TGTGCCAGCAGCTCCTCAGGGGGCCGGTACACTGAAGCTTTCTTT.

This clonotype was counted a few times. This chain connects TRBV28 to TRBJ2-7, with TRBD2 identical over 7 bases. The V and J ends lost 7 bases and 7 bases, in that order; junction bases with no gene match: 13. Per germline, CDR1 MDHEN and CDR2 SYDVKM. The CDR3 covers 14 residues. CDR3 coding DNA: TGTGCCAGCACCAGTGGCGGGAGTTACAATGAGCAGTACTTC. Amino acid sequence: CASTSGGSYNEQYF.

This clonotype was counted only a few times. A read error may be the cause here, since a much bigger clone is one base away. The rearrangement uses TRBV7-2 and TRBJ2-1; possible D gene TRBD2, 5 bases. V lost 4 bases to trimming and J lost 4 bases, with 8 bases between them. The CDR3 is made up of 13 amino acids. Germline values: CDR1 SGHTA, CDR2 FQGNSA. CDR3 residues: CASSCVAYNEQFF. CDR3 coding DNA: TGTGCCAGCAGCTGTGTAGCGTACAATGAGCAGTTCTTC.

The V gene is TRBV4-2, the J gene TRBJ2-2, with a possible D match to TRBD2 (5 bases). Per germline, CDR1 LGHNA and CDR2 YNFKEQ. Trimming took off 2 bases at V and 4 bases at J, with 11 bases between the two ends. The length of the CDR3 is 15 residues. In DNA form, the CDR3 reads TGTGCCAGCAGCCAACGGTCGGGATTCACCGGGGAGCTGTTTTTT. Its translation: CASSQRSGFTGELFF.

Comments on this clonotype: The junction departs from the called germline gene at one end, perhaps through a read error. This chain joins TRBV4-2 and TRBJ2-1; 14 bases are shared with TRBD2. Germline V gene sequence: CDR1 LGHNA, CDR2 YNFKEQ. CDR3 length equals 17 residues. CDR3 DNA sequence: TGTGCCGGCAGCGTCCGACTAGCGGGGGGGCGATACAATGAGCAGTTCTTC. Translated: CAGSVRLAGGRYNEQFF.

The CDR3 DNA sequence: TGTGCCAGCAGCCAGATCCCCGGGGACCTTCTCTCCTACGAGCAGTACTTC. Protein: CASSQIPGDLLSYEQYF. V gene TRBV27 combines with J gene TRBJ2-7; D may match TRBD1 or TRBD2 (5 bases each). This CDR3 has 17 residues. V was trimmed by 6 bases and J by 0 bases, leaving 21 bases between them. Germline assignment: CDR1 MNHEY and CDR2 SMNVEV (reference sequence).

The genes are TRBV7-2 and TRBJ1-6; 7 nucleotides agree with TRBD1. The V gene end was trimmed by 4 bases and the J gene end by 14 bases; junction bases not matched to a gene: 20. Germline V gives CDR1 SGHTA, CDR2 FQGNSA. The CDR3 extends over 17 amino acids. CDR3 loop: CASSSHALGQSLGTLHF. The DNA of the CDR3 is TGTGCCAGCAGCTCCCACGCCTTGGGACAGTCCCTTGGCACCCTCCACTTT.

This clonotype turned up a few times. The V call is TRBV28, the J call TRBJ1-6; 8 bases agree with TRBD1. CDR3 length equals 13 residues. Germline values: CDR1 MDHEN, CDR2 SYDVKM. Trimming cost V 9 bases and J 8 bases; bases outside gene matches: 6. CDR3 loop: CASRTGRHSPLHF. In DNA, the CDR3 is TGTGCCAGTCGGACAGGGCGGCATTCACCCCTCCACTTT.

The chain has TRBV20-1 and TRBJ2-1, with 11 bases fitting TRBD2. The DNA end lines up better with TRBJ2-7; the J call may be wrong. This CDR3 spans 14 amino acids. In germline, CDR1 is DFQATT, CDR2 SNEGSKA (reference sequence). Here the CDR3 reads CSADSGGAYNEQYF. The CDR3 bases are TGCAGTGCAGATAGCGGGGGGGCCTACAATGAGCAGTACTTC.

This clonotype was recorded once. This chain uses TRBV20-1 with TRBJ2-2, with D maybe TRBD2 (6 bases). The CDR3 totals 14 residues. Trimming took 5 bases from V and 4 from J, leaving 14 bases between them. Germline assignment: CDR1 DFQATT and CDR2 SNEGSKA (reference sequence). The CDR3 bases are TGCAGTGCTGCCCACTTTAGCGGCACCGGGGAGCTGTTTTTT. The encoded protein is CSAAHFSGTGELFF.